This T cell receptor beta chain was sequenced during a study of post-analysis software for immune sequencing data. Study at large: Relapsing-remitting, secondary progressive and progressive-relapsing courses of multiple sclerosis were included. Findings and limits, study-wide: Normalized Chao1 diversity was significantly reduced in patients versus controls. Samples sharing a preparation batch grouped tightly together when assessed by F measure. In patients, TRBV5-6, TRBV5-1 and TRBV20-1 belonged to 4 or 5 TRBV segments found more frequently than in controls.

cDNA libraries of TCR beta carried unique molecular identifiers. Each CDR3 protein gets one entry after TCRdb re-called the PCR reads with MiXCR. The sample includes hundreds of thousands of distinct CDR3 sequences, 44% of them seen just once. This clonotype was counted between two and nine times. What it recognizes is unknown. The CDR3 contains 13 residues. Trimming left V 3 bases short and J 4 bases short, with 7 bases between. The germline V gene has CDR1 SEHNR and CDR2 FQNEAQ (reference sequence). This sequence originates from a girl between 5 and 17 years old with multiple sclerosis. The sample taken for sequencing was blood. This chain connects TRBV7-9 to TRBJ1-5; no firm D call. The CDR3 loop reads CASSFGVNQPQHF. CDR3 coding DNA: TGTGCCAGCAGCTTCGGGGTTAATCAGCCCCAGCATTTT.